Below are 21 T cell receptor beta chains sequenced from a single sample in a study of blood T cell repertoires in COVID-19. Profiling relied on immunoSEQ multiplex PCR, and the TCRdb table lists in-frame clones only, not all of them. The table records under 300,000 clones, roughly 82% of them present only once. Input material: peripheral blood. These receptor sequences come from a woman aged 80 or older with active or convalescent COVID-19.

The chain carries TRBV28 and TRBJ1-2, with 10 bases matching TRBD1. There are 15 residues in the CDR3. The germline V gene encodes CDR1 MDHEN and CDR2 SYDVKM. With V trimmed by 4 bases and J by 8 bases, 10 bases remained unmatched. The CDR3 spells CASSSRRQGAGGYTF. The CDR3 nucleotides are TGTGCCAGCAGTTCTAGGAGACAGGGGGCGGGAGGCTACACCTTC.

This clone was seen a single time. V usage is TRBV5-6 and J usage is TRBJ2-1, with D tentatively TRBD2 (6 bases). This CDR3 contains 11 residues. V lost 4 bases and J 10 bases, leaving 9 bases between the germline ends. Germline V gene lookup returns CDR1 SGHDT and CDR2 YYEEEE. The CDR3 DNA reads TGTGCCAGCAGCAGCGGGCGGGAGCAGTTCTTC. Translated: CASSSGREQFF.

This chain connects TRBV2 to TRBJ2-2, with TRBD1 matching 12 bases. Per germline, CDR1 SNHLY and CDR2 FYNNEI. The CDR3 has 14 amino acids. The J segment lost 13 bases and the V segment lost 7 bases, leaving 10 bases of the junction unmatched. The CDR3 spells CASMPGQGASRLFF. As DNA, the CDR3 is TGTGCCAGCATGCCGGGACAGGGGGCTTCTCGGCTGTTTTTT. Full variable domain (missing parts from reference TRBV2 and TRBJ2-2): EPEVTQTPSHQVTQMGQEVILRCVPISNHLYFYWYRQILGQKVEFLVSFYNNEISEKSEIFDDQFSVERPDGSNFTLKIRSTKLEDSAMYFCASMPGQGASRLFFGEGSRLTVL.

The genes are TRBV7-2 and TRBJ2-1, with 8 bases identical to TRBD2. In germline, CDR1 is SGHTA, CDR2 FQGNSA. The V gene end was trimmed by 5 bases and the J gene end by 10 bases; junction bases not matched to a gene: 16. The CDR3 contains 16 residues. CDR3 nucleotide sequence: TGTGCCAGCAGCCCCCGCCCAGGCGCGGGAGGTTGGGAGCAGTTCTTC. Encoded protein: CASSPRPGAGGWEQFF.

The CDR3, as DNA: TGTGCCAGCAGCGTGACGACAGGGTCGGCCCAGCCCCAGCATTTT. It encodes CASSVTTGSAQPQHF. The chain is built from TRBV11-2 and TRBJ1-5, with 7 bases aligning to TRBD1. V gave up 5 bases and J gave up 7 bases; unmatched junction bases: 11. This CDR3 contains 15 residues. In germline, CDR1 is SGHAT, CDR2 FQNNGV.

The V and J genes are TRBV2 and TRBJ2-1; 9 bases align to TRBD2. J lost 2 bases, V lost 3 bases, and 5 bases had no gene match. The CDR3 spans 16 residues. Germline-derived CDR1 and CDR2 are SNHLY and FYNNEI. The DNA for the CDR3 is TGTGCCAGCAGTGATAGAGCGGGGGGTACCTACAATGAGCAGTTCTTC. Translating it yields CASSDRAGGTYNEQFF.

The chain combines TRBV2 with TRBJ1-6; D is uncertain. Trimming left V 6 bases short and J 6 bases short, with 6 bases between. The germline gives CDR1 SNHLY, CDR2 FYNNEI. The CDR3 extends over 12 amino acids. The CDR3 nucleotides are TGTGCCAGCAGGTACAGTAATTCACCCCTCCACTTT. Translation gives CASRYSNSPLHF.

This clone was seen only once. The chain couples TRBV5-1 to TRBJ1-4; D uncertain. Between the trimmed V and J ends, which lost 0 bases and 3 bases, there was a span of 6 bases. Germline-derived CDR1 and CDR2 are SGHRS and YFSETQ. This CDR3 region has 14 residues. CDR3 in DNA: TGCGCCAGCAGCTTGGCCGGGTCTAATGAAAAACTGTTTTTT. This gives the protein CASSLAGSNEKLFF.

The rearrangement uses TRBV5-1 and TRBJ1-3, with D uncertain. Trimming removed 0 bases from V and 0 bases from J, with 10 bases in between. Germline-derived CDR1 and CDR2 are SGHRS and YFSETQ. This CDR3 has 16 residues. The CDR3 DNA sequence: TGCGCCAGCAGCTTGGATTTGCTGCGCTCTGGAAACACCATATATTTT. The encoded protein is CASSLDLLRSGNTIYF.

The rearrangement uses TRBV5-1 and TRBJ2-1; 9 nucleotides match TRBD1. The CDR3 totals 15 residues. V gave up 4 bases and J gave up 0 bases; unmatched junction bases: 2. Germline V CDR1 and CDR2: SGHRS, YFSETQ. The CDR3 spells CASSLTGGSYNEQFF. As DNA, the CDR3 is TGCGCCAGCAGCCTGACAGGGGGCTCCTACAATGAGCAGTTCTTC.

The CDR3 region has the DNA TGTGCCAGCAGCGCCAACCCGGGACAGGGTGTACATGAGCAGTTCTTC. Its translation: CASSANPGQGVHEQFF. The chain couples TRBV2 to TRBJ2-1, with 9 positions matching TRBD1. The CDR3 is 16 residues long. V dropped 6 bases and J dropped 8; count of bases not matched to a gene: 14. Germline assignment: CDR1 SNHLY and CDR2 FYNNEI.

This clone was detected a few times. The chain combines TRBV5-1 with TRBJ1-4, with unresolved D. The CDR3 is 13 amino acids. Trimming cost V 2 bases and J 7 bases, with 9 bases left between them. Germline assignment: CDR1 SGHRS and CDR2 YFSETQ. The CDR3 region is CASSFSGSEKLFF. The CDR3 bases are TGCGCCAGCAGCTTCTCCGGGAGTGAAAAACTGTTTTTT.

This chain links TRBV18 with TRBJ2-3, with 7 bases aligning to TRBD2. Germline assignment: CDR1 KGHSH and CDR2 LQKENI. J gave up 4 bases and V 4 bases, and 8 bases lay outside the gene matches. The CDR3 has 15 residues. The CDR3 spells CASSRGGSLADTQYF. The CDR3 nucleotides read TGTGCCAGCTCACGGGGCGGGAGCCTAGCAGATACGCAGTATTTT.

The chain couples TRBV7-2 to TRBJ2-1, with D perhaps TRBD1 (6 bases). The V end lost 4 bases, the J end lost 0 bases, and 10 bases lay between the germline ends. This CDR3 is 15 amino acids long. Germline V gives CDR1 SGHTA, CDR2 FQGNSA. The CDR3 loop reads CASSSTGSSYNEQFF. CDR3 sequence (DNA): TGTGCCAGCAGCTCTACAGGGAGCTCCTACAATGAGCAGTTCTTC.

The table lists this clone with a few counts. CDR3 bases: TGTGCCAGCAGCCCCGGGGGAGCTATGAACACTGAAGCTTTCTTT. This sequence encodes CASSPGGAMNTEAFF. The chain uses TRBV28 and TRBJ1-1, with a weak D call TRBD1 (5 bases). The CDR3 covers 15 residues. Trimming pared 6 bases from V and 0 bases from J, leaving 14 bases between. The germline gives CDR1 MDHEN, CDR2 SYDVKM.

The chain joins TRBV2 to TRBJ1-6; D not resolved. The CDR3 has 13 amino acids. Germline V gene data show CDR1 as SNHLY and CDR2 as FYNNEI. V was pared by 5 bases and J by 9 bases, with 11 bases between. Here the CDR3 reads CASSNTLGSPLHF. CDR3 in DNA: TGTGCCAGCAGTAACACCCTTGGTTCACCCCTCCACTTT.

The chain links TRBV12-3 or TRBV12-4 to TRBJ1-1, with unresolved D. The germline V and J ends were trimmed by 0 bases and 4 bases, with 6 bases remaining between them. The CDR3 is 13 residues long. This CDR3 reads CASSLAVSTEAFF. CDR3 bases: TGTGCCAGCAGTTTAGCAGTCAGCACTGAAGCTTTCTTT.

The gene calls are TRBV6-5 and TRBJ2-3; possibly TRBD1 for D (5 bases). The CDR3 has 15 residues. CDR1 and CDR2 from the germline V gene are MNHEY and SVGAGI. The V end lost 6 bases, the J end lost 0 bases, and 13 bases lay between the germline ends. CDR3 region: CASSRRQQSTDTQYF. CDR3 sequence (DNA): TGTGCCAGCAGCCGGAGACAGCAGAGCACAGATACGCAGTATTTT.

The V call is TRBV28, the J call TRBJ2-7; 9 nucleotides match TRBD2. Per the germline V gene, CDR1 is MDHEN and CDR2 is SYDVKM. This CDR3 has 14 residues. Unmatched junction bases numbered 10, after V lost 8 bases and J lost 5 bases. This CDR3 reads CASLAGARRDEQYF. The CDR3 region has the DNA TGTGCCAGCTTAGCGGGGGCCCGGCGGGACGAGCAGTACTTC.

The rearrangement links TRBV6-5 to TRBJ2-7; 8 bases line up with TRBD1. CDR3 length equals 15 residues. Germline V gives CDR1 MNHEY, CDR2 SVGAGI. The V gene end was trimmed by 6 bases and the J gene end by 2 bases; junction bases not matched to a gene: 9. CDR3 nucleotides: TGTGCCAGCAGACGAAGACAGGGGTCCCCCTACGAGCAGTACTTC. It yields the protein CASRRRQGSPYEQYF.

The chain combines TRBV5-6 with TRBJ1-1; 7 bases fit TRBD1. V was clipped by 3 bases and J by 7 bases; unmatched bases: 6. The CDR3 covers 13 residues. Germline V gene lookup returns CDR1 SGHDT and CDR2 YYEEEE. The CDR3: CASSWGQNLEAFF. The CDR3 bases are TGTGCCAGCAGCTGGGGACAGAACCTTGAAGCTTTCTTT.